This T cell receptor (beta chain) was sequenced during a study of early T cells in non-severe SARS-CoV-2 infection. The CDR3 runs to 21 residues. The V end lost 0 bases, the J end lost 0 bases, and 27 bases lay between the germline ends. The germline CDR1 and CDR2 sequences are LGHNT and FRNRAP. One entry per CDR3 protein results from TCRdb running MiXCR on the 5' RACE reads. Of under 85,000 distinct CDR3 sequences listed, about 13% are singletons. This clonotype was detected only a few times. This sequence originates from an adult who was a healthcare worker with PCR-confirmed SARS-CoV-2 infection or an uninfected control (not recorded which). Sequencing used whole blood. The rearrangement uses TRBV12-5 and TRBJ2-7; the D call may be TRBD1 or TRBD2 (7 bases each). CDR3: CASGLVREEDAGTDSSYEQYF. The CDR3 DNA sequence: TGTGCTAGTGGTTTGGTACGGGAGGAGGATGCGGGGACAGATTCCTCCTACGAGCAGTACTTC.